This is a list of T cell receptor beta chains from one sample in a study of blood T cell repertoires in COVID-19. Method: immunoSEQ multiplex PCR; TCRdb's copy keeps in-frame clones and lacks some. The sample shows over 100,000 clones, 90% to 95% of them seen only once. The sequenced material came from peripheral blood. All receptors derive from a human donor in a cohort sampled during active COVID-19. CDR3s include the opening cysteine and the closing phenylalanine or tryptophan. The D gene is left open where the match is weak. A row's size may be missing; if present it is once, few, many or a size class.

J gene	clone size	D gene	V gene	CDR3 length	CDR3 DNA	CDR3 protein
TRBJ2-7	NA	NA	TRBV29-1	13	TGCAGCGTGGAGGTCGGACCCGACTACGAGCAGTACTTC	CSVEVGPDYEQYF
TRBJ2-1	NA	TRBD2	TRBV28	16	TGTGCCAGCAGTTCCTACAGCGGGAGGGTTTACAATGAGCAGTTCTTC	CASSSYSGRVYNEQFF
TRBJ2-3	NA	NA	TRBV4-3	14	TGCGCCAGCAGCCAAGCACTTAGCACAGATACGCAGTATTTT	CASSQALSTDTQYF
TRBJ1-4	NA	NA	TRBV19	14	TGTGCCAGTAGCCGACATTCGACTAATGAAAAACTGTTTTTT	CASSRHSTNEKLFF
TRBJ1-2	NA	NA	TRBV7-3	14	TGTGCCAGCAGCTTAGGACCCTCAGGGAATGGCTACACCTTC	CASSLGPSGNGYTF
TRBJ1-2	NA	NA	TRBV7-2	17	TGTGCCAGCAGCCGGACTCTCCTAGGGGGAGCTAACTATGGCTACACCTTC	CASSRTLLGGANYGYTF
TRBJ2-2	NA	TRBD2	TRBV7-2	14	TGTGCCAGCAGCGGACTAGCAATGACCGGGGAGCTGTTTTTT	CASSGLAMTGELFF
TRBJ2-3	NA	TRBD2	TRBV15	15	TGTGCCACGGGGACTAGCGGGGGGTTAGGAGATACGCAGTATTTT	CATGTSGGLGDTQYF
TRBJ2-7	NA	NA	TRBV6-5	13	TGTGCCAGCAGTTTTCGACTAGACGGCGAGCAGTACTTC	CASSFRLDGEQYF
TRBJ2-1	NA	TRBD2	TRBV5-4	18	TGTGCCAGCAGCTTCCAACTTAGCGGGAGGGCCTCCTACAATGAGCAGTTCTTC	CASSFQLSGRASYNEQFF
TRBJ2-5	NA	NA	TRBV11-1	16	TGTGCCAGCAGCTCTCACCAAGGGGGTTTCCAAGAGACCCAGTACTTC	CASSSHQGGFQETQYF
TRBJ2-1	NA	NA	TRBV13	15	TGTGCCAGCAGCCCCCTCTGGAGCGGCCTTGACGAGCAGTTCTTC	CASSPLWSGLDEQFF
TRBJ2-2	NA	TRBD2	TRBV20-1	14	TGCAGTGCTAGTTTGGGCGGGAGTTCCGGGGAGCTGTTTTTT	CSASLGGSSGELFF
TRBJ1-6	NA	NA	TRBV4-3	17	TGCGCCAGCAGCCAAGGACTAGGGCAGGGTTCTTATTCACCCCTCCACTTT	CASSQGLGQGSYSPLHF
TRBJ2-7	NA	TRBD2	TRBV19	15	TGTGCCAGTAGTAGTGCAGCGGGAGGCACCTACGAGCAGTACTTC	CASSSAAGGTYEQYF
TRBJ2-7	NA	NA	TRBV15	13	TGTGCCACCAGCAGAGTTGCGACCTACGAGCAGTACTTC	CATSRVATYEQYF
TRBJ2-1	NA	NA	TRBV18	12	TGTGCCAGCTCACCCCGGGCGGGCATAAAGGTCTTC	CASSPRAGIKVF
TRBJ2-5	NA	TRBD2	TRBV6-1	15	TGTGCCAGCAGTGAACGGCCAGCGGGAAGGGAGACCCAGTACTTC	CASSERPAGRETQYF
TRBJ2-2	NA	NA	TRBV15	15	TGTGCCACCAGCAGAGATTCTATGAACACCGGGGAGCTGTTTTTT	CATSRDSMNTGELFF
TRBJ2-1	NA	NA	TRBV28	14	TGTGCCAGCAGTTTCAGGACAGAGTACAATGAGCAGTTCTTC	CASSFRTEYNEQFF
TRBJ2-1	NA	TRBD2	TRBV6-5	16	TGTGCCAGCAGTTCCCCTAGCGGGAGGGCCTACAATGAGCAGTTCTTC	CASSSPSGRAYNEQFF
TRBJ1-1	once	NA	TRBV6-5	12	TGTGCCAGCAGGACAGGCGTCACTGAAGCTTTCTTT	CASRTGVTEAFF
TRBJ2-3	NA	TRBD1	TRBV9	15	TGTGCCAGCAGCCCCGAGGGGGCCCTCACAGATACGCAGTATTTT	CASSPEGALTDTQYF
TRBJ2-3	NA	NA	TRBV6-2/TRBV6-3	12	TGTGCCAGCAGCCTGGCGGGGGATACGCAGTATTTT	CASSLAGDTQYF
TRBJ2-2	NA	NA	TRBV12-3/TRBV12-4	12	TGTGCCAGCACCACAGGGCCCGGGGAGCTGTTTTTT	CASTTGPGELFF
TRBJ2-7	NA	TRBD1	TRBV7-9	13	TGTGCCAGCAGTGGGGACAGAGTCTACGAGCAGTACTTC	CASSGDRVYEQYF
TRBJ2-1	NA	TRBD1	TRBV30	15	TGTGCCTGGACCAACCGGGACAGGGATGGAGATGAGCAGTTCTTC	CAWTNRDRDGDEQFF
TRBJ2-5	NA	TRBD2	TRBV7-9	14	TGTGCCAGCAGCTGGGACTACGCTTTAGGGACCCAGTACTTC	CASSWDYALGTQYF
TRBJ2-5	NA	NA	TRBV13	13	TGTGCCAGCAGCTCGGGGTCGGGGGAGACCCAGTACTTC	CASSSGSGETQYF
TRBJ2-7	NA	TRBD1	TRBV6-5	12	TGTGCCAGCAGCCGTGGACAGGTAGTTTGGTACTTC	CASSRGQVVWYF
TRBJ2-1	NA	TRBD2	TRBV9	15	TGTGCCAGCACCGGAGGACTAGCGGGGGGTAATGAGCAGTTCTTC	CASTGGLAGGNEQFF
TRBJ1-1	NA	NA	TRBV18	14	TGTGCCAGCTCAGTGGCATGGAGTGGTAACAAAGCTTTCTTT	CASSVAWSGNKAFF
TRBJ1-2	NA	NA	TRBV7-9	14	TGTGCCAGCAGCTTAGCGCCCAGGCAGGATGGCTACACCTTC	CASSLAPRQDGYTF